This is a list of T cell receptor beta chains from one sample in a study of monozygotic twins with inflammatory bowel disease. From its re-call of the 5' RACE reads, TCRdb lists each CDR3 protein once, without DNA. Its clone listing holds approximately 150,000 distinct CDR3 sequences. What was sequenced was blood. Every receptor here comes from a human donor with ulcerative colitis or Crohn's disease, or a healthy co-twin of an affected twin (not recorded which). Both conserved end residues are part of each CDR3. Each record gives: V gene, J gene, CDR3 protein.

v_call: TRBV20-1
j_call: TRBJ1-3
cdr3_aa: CSARTQVGGNTIYF

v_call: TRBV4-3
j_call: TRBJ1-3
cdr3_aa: CASSLGQGADTIYF

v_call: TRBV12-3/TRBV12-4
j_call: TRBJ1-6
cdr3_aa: CASSSRQNSPLHF

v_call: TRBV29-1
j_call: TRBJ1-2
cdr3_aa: CSVERTTGGAGGYTF

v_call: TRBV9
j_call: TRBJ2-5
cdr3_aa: CASSVAQGETQYF

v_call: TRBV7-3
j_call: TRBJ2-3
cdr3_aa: CANDGLAGGSPTDTQYF

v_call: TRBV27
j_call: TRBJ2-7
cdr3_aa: CASSLKWGRSRFTYEQYF

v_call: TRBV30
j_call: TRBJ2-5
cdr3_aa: CAWSSWGQETQYF

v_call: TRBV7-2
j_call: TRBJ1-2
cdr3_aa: CASSPDRVTGYTF

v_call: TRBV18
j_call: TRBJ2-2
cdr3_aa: CASSPSQLDTGELFF

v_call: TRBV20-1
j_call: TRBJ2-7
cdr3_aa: CSASLSWQGGNEQYF

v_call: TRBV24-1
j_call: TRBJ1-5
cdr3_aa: CATSGGNQPQHF

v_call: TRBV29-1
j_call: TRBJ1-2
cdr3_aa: CSVLVGANYGYTF

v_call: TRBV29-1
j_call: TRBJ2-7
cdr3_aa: CSARTPPYEQYF

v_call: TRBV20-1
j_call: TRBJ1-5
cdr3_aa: CSAPDGNSNQPQHF

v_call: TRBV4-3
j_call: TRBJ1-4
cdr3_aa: CASSQTGAQLFF

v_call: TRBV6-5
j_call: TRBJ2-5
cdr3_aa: CASSYLGTQYF

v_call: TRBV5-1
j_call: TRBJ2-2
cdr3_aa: CASKLKATGELFF

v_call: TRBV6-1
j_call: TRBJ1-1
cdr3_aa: CASSDRGRNTEAFF

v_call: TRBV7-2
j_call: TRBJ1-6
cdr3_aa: CASSGQGANSPLHF

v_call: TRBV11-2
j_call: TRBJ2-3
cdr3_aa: CASRKQTGLNTDTQYF

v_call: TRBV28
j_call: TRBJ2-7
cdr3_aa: CASSFLLGGAYEQYF

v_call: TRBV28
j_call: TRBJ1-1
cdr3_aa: CASSLGGSTEVFF

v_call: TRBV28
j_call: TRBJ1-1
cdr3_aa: CASRTRDGRMNTEAFF

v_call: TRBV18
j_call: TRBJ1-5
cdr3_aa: CASSPVKTGSTQPQHF

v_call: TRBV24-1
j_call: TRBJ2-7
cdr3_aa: CATSEDFTYEQYF

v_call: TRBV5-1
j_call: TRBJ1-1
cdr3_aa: CASSLEGTNTEAFF

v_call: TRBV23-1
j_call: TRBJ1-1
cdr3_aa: CASSHRDREGNTEAFF

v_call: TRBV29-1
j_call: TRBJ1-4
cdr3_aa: CSVAAAGGEKLFF

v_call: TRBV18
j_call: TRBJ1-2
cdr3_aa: CASSGQETNYGYTF

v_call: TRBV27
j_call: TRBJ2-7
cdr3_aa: CASSRTSKYEQYF

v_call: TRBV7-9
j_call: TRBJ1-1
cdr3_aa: CASKPPGANTEAFF

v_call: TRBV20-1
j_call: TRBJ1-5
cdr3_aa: CSARAQSNQPQHF

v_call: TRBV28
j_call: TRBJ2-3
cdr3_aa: CASSFLAERTDTQYF

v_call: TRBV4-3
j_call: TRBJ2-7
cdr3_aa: CASSQATSGVYEQYF

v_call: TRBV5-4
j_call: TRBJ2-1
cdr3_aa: CASSKDDRGTEQFF

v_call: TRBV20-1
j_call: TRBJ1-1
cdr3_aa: CSARDSWTGLNTEAFF

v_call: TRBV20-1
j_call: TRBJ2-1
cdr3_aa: CSAHLLSRSYNEQFF

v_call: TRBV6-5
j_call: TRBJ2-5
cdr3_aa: CASSYDAGTGQETQYF

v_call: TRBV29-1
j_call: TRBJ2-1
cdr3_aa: CSGSGSSYNEQFF

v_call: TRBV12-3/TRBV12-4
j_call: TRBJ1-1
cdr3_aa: CASRAFTGTEAFF

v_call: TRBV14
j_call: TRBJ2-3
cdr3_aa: CASSHRAGRVIDTQYF

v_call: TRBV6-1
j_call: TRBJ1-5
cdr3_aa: CASSDGQLNQPQHF

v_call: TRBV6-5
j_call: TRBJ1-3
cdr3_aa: CASSYRRGGNTIYF

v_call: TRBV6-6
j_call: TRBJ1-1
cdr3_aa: CASSYSWKEKAFF

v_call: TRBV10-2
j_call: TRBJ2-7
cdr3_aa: CASKSGGVEHYEQYF

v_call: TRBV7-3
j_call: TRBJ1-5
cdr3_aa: CASLGVPVQGSSVTQHF

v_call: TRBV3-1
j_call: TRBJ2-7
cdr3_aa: CASSPLRGLAGGREQYF